The 2 T cell receptor beta chains below come from one sample, sequenced in a study of cytomegalovirus exposure and HLA in healthy donors. The data were produced by immunoSEQ multiplex PCR, yet TCRdb's version contains in-frame clones alone and is incomplete. The sample has 90,000 to 150,000 clones; approximately 90% are singletons. The sequenced material came from PBMCs. These receptors all stem from a young man in good health and CMV-seropositive.

The DNA for the CDR3 is TGTGCCAGCAGTCCCGGGGTTTTTGAGCAGTACTTC. It encodes CASSPGVFEQYF. The chain links TRBV6-1 to TRBJ2-7; tentatively, D is TRBD2 (5 bases). Deletions cut 5 bases from V and 7 bases from J, with 12 bases between. The CDR3 is made up of 12 amino acids. Germline V CDR1 and CDR2: MNHNS, SASEGT.

The chain couples TRBV5-1 to TRBJ2-7, with 10 bases identical to TRBD1. Germline CDR1 reads SGHRS; CDR2 reads YFSETQ. Losses at the gene ends were 4 bases for V and 7 bases for J; bases not matched to a gene: 8. The CDR3 covers 14 residues. The CDR3 is CASSTRTGGYEQYF. In DNA form, the CDR3 reads TGCGCCAGCAGCACACGGACAGGGGGATATGAGCAGTACTTC.